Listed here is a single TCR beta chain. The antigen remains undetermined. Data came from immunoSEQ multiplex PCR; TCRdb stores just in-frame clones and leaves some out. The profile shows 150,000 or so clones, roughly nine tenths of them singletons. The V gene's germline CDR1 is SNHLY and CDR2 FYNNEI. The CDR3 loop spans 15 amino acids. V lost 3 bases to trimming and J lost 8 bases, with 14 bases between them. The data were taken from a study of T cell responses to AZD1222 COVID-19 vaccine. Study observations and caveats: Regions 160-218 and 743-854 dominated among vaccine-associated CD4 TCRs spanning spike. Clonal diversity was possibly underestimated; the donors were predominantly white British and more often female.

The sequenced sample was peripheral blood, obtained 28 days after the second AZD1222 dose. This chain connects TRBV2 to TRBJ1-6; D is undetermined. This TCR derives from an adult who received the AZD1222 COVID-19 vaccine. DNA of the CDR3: TGTGCCAGCAGTGATTCGGACGGACGTTATTCACCCCTCCACTTT. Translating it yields CASSDSDGRYSPLHF.